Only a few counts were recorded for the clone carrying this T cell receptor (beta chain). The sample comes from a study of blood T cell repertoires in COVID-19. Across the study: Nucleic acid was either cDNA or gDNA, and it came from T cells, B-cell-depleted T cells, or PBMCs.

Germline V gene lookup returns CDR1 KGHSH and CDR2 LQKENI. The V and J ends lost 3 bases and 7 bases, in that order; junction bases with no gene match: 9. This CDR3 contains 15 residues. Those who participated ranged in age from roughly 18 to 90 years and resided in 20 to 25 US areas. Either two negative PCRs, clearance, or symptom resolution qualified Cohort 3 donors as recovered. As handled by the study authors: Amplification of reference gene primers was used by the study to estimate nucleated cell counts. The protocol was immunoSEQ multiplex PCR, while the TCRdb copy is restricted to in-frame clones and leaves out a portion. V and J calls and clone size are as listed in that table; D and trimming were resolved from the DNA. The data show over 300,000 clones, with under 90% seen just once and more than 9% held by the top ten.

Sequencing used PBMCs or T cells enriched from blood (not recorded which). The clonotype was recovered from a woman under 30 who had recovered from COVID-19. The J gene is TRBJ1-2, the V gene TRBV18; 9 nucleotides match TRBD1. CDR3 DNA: TGTGCCAGCTCACCCCCTTTCAAGGACAGGGGTGGCTACACCTTC. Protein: CASSPPFKDRGGYTF.